This T cell receptor (beta chain) is drawn from a study of blood T cells in healthy people across ages (dated by TCRdb to between 2014 and 2016). Turning to the overall study: In model experiments, template switching captured about one uniquely barcoded TCR beta cDNA molecule for every two T cells. Age-related changes in TCR beta repertoire diversity were measured in the study by deep sequencing normalized with unique cDNA molecular identifiers. Four age groups were formed from the donors: young (average about 17 years), middle-aged (roughly 38), aged (62) and long-lived (roughly 88). To avoid experimental bias, donors of different ages were randomly spread across the sequencing lanes. Two additional independent replicas of 1 million unique cDNA reads from the same blood draw were analyzed for two donors (one aged 18 to 29 and one aged 80 or older). The full study reports these points: The long-lived group showed more naive CD4+ T cells, fewer expanded clones and increased TCR diversity than the aged group, suggesting age selection. Because donor CMV infection status was unknown, age-related changes in expanded clonotypes were potentially confounded. Since profiling was done on bulk unsorted PBMCs, naive and antigen-experienced compartments could not be conclusively compared. Observed TCR beta diversity per million T cells fell roughly linearly with age, and a significant reduction was already apparent by age about 36. Observed TCR beta diversity correlated strongly with the percentage of naive T cells measured by flow cytometry. Estimates of total diversity from one million sequenced T cells were regarded as lower bounds and underestimates.

Donors were 39 systemically healthy Caucasian individuals from Russia aged roughly 6 to 100 years. Each donor gave around 9.9 milliliters of peripheral blood, collected into EDTA-treated Vacutainer tubes. Ficoll-Paque density-gradient centrifugation was used to isolate PBMCs, with at least 7 million per sample. Trizol reagent was used to extract total RNA from the PBMCs, yielding at least 5.5 micrograms per sample. The percentages of naive CD45RAhigh/CD27high T cells were determined by flow cytometry on a PBMC aliquot from every donor. The library was built by means of 5' RACE. The listed sequencing device is Illumina HiSeq 2500. A second PCR of 7 to 11 cycles was performed with a sample-barcoded 5' primer and a J-beta primer mix. Each TCR beta cDNA molecule received a unique molecular identifier from a template-switch 5' adaptor carrying 12 random nucleotides. At least 3 million CDR3-containing paired-end reads were obtained from each sample. All of the RNA was converted into first-strand cDNA using the Mint cDNA synthesis kit, with a TRBC-specific oligonucleotide serving as the primer. All cDNA was treated with uracil-DNA glycosylase and then went through a first 18-cycle PCR with the universal primers M1SS and BC2_uni_R. In the authors' own workflow: Normalization of each sample was performed by random selection of 1 million high-quality reads, each carrying a distinct molecular identifier. Instead of being binned into consensus sequences, reads with shared molecular identifiers were discarded. MiTCR, set to a Q25 quality threshold and the strictest error-elimination algorithm, was used for CDR3 identification, clonotype clustering and error correction. A nonparametric unseen species model using Euler transformation provided a lower-bound estimate of total TCR beta diversity. TCRdb reran the public reads through fastp at Q25 and MiXCR, keeping productive beta chains. Merged by CDR3 protein, the rows form single entries marked with the most common genes and DNA. TCRdb's processing, not the study's, gives the V and J calls here. The sample data list about 1.8 million distinct CDR3 sequences, and around half of these were observed just once. The ten largest clones add up to about 2.1% of the sample.

V is shortened by 3 bases, J by 2 bases, and the region joining them spans 10 bases. CDR1 is given as SGHTA and CDR2 as FQGNSA, both from the germline V gene. The CDR3, cysteine through phenylalanine, is 14 amino acids long. Only the CDR3 portion is preserved as DNA: 42 bases, with reading frame beginning at the first base. This clonotype was counted many times. Its target antigen remains unknown. There are no base qualities to consult, and no much larger clone falls within one base. Rearrangement joined TRBV7-2 to TRBJ2-5; a weak D assignment points to TRBD1 (5 bases agree). This receptor was obtained from a woman aged 40 to 55 in good health. The sample was blood. At the DNA level, the sequence is TGTGCCAGCAGCTTCGACAGACTGCAAGAGACCCAGTACTTC. It codes for CASSFDRLQETQYF.